The sample holds many counts of the clone carrying this TCR beta chain. In TCRdb, the 5' RACE reads were re-called with MiXCR into one record per CDR3 protein. Found here are around 250,000 distinct CDR3 sequences, over 9% of them singletons; the top ten hold 22%. This specimen comes from a study of T-cell memory formation after mild COVID-19. Germline V gene sequence: CDR1 SGHAT, CDR2 FQNNGV. V lost 1 base, J lost 3 bases, and 13 bases lay in between. This CDR3 region has 15 residues. Specimen: PBMCs or a T cell subset sorted from them (not recorded which). The chain employs TRBV11-2 and TRBJ2-7; possibly TRBD2 for D (5 bases). This TCR was recovered from a young man who had mild COVID-19 (a few samples of this study predate the infection). Cell type and time point are not known. The CDR3 sequence is CASSLAPSTNYEQYV. DNA for the CDR3: TGTGCCAGCAGCTTAGCACCTAGCACAAACTACGAGCAGTACGTC.